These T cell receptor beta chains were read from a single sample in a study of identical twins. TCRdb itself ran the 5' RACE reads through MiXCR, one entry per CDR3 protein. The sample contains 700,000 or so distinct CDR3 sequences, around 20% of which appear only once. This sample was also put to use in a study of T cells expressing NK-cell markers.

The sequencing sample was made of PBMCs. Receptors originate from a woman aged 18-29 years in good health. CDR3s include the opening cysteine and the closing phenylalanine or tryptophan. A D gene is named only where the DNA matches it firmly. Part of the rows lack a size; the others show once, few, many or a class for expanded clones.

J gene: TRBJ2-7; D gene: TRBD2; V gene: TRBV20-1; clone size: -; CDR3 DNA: TGCAGTGCTTTTCGGGAGGGGGGGGAGCAGTACTTC; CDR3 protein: CSAFREGGEQYF
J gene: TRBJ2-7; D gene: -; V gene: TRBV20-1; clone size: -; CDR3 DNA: TGCAGTGCTAGAGATCTACTTCAGGGCTACGAGCAGTACTTC; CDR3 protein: CSARDLLQGYEQYF
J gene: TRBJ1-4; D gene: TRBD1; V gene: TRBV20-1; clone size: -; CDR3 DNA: TGCAGTGCTAGAGAGGGGACAGGGGCTGTAAAACTGTTTTTT; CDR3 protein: CSAREGTGAVKLFF
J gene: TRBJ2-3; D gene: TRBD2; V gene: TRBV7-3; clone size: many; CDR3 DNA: TGTGCCAGCAGCTTATCAAGGCGGGGGGGCACAGATACGCAGTATTTT; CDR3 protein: CASSLSRRGGTDTQYF
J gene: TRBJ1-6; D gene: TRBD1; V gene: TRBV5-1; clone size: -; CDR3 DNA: TGCGCCAGCAGCGGACAGGGATTTAATTCACCCCTCCACTTT; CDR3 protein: CASSGQGFNSPLHF
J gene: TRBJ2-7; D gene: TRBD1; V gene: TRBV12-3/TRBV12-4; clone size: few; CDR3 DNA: TGTGCCAGCAGTTTTGGACAGGTCTACGAGCAGTACTTC; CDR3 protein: CASSFGQVYEQYF
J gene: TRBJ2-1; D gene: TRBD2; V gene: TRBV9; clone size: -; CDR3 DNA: TGTGCCAGCAGCCCATCGGGACTAGCGGCGTACAATGAGCAGTTCTTC; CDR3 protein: CASSPSGLAAYNEQFF
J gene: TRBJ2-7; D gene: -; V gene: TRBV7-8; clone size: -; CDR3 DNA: TGTGCCAGCAGCCCTCGGAGGGGTTCCGACGAGCAGTACTTC; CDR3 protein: CASSPRRGSDEQYF
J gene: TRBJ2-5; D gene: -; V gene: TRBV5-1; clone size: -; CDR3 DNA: TGCGCCAGCAGTAGGCGACAGGCACCGCAAGAGACCCAGTACTTC; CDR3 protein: CASSRRQAPQETQYF
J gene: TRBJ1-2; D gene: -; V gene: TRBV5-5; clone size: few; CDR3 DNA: TGTGCCAGCAGTTTCGACAGCTATGGCTACACCTTC; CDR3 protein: CASSFDSYGYTF
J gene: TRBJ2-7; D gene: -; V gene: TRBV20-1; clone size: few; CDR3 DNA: TGCAGTGCCAATCGACAGGATCGTGTCGAGCAGTACTTC; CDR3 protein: CSANRQDRVEQYF
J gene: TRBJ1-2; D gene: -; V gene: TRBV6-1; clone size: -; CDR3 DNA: TGTGCCAGCAGTGGCGGCCGCTGGGTAGGACGAAACTATGGCTACACCTTC; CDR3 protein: CASSGGRWVGRNYGYTF
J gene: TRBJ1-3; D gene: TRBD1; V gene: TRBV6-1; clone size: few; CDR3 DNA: TGTGCCAGCGGACCTCAGGGGGCAGCTGGAAACACCATATATTTT; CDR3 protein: CASGPQGAAGNTIYF
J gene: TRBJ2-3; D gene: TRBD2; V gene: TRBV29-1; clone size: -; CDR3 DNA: TGCAGCGTTGAAGATCAGACTAGCGATAGCACAGATACGCAGTATTTT; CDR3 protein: CSVEDQTSDSTDTQYF
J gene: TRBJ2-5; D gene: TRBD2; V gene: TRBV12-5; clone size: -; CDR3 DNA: TGTGCTAGTGGTTTGTTTCTTAGCGGGGGGCTTGGGGAGACCCAGTACTTC; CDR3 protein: CASGLFLSGGLGETQYF
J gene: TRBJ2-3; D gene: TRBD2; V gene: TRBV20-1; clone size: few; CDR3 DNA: TGCAGTGCTGGCCGGCGGGGGGCGTGGGATACGCAGTATTTT; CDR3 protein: CSAGRRGAWDTQYF
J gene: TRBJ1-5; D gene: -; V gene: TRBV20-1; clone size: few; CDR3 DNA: TGCAGTGCTAAGGCAAGGAGTTATAGCAATCAGCCCCAGCATTTT; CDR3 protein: CSAKARSYSNQPQHF
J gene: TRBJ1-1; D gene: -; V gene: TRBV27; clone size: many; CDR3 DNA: TGTGCCAGCAGTTTATACGGGAGGGAAGCTTTCTTT; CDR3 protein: CASSLYGREAFF
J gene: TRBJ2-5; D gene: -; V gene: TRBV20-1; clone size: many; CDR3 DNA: TGCAGTGCTCCGGCCGGAAACCAAGAGACCCAGTACTTC; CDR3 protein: CSAPAGNQETQYF
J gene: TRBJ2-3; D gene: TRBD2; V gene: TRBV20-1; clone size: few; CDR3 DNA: TGCTGCGGGAGAACGGCAGATACGCAGTATTTT; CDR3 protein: CCGRTADTQYF
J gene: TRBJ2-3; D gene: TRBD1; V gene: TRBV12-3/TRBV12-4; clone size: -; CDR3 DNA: TGTGCCAGCAGTACCACAGGGGCGGAAGATACGCAGTATTTT; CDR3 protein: CASSTTGAEDTQYF
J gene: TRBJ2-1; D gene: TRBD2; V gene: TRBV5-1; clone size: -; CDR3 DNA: TGCGCCAGCAGATCGAGCGGGAGCTACAATGAGCAGTTCTTC; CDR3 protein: CASRSSGSYNEQFF
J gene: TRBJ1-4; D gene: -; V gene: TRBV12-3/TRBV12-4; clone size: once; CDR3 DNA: TGTGCCAGCAGTTCGACCGGGCAAACTAATGAAAAACTGTTTTTT; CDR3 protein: CASSSTGQTNEKLFF
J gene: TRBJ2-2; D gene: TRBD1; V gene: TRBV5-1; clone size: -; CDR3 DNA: TGCGCCAGCAGCCAAGGGACAGATACCGGGGAGCTGTTTTTT; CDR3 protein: CASSQGTDTGELFF
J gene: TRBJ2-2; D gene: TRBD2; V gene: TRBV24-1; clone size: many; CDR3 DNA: TGTGCCACCAGTGATACCGCTAGCGGTACGACCGGGGAGCTGTTTTTT; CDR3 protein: CATSDTASGTTGELFF
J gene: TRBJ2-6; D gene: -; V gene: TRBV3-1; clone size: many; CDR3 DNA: TGTGCCAGCAGGGTATCAGGGGACTCTGGGGCCAACGTCCTGACTTTC; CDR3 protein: CASRVSGDSGANVLTF
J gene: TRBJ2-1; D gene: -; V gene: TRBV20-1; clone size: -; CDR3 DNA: TGCAGTGCTTCGACTAGGGGCGATGAGCAGTTCTTC; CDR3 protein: CSASTRGDEQFF
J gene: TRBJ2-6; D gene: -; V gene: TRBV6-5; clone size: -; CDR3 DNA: TGTGCCAGGACGTCGGGGGCCAACGTCCTGACTTTC; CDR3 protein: CARTSGANVLTF
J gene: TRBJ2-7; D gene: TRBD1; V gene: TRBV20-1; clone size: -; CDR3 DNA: TGCAGTGCGCGTCCCGGGACAGGGGGCTCCTACGAGCAGTACTTC; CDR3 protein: CSARPGTGGSYEQYF
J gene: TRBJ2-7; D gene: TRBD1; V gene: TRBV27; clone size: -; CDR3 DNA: TGTGCCAGCGGGGCGACAGGGAACCGTGGCGAGCAGTACTTC; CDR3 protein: CASGATGNRGEQYF
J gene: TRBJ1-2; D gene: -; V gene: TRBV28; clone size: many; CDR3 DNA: TGTGCCAGCAGTTTAGGGGCCGGCTATGGCTACACCTTC; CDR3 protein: CASSLGAGYGYTF
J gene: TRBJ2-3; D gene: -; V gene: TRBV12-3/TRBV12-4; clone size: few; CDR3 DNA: TGTGCCAGCAGTTTCGTCCGAAGCACAGATACGCAGTATTTT; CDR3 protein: CASSFVRSTDTQYF
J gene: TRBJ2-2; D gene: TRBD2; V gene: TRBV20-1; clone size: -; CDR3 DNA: TGCAGTGCTAGAGATCCAAATAGCGGGGACTACACCGGGGAGCTGTTTTTT; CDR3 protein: CSARDPNSGDYTGELFF
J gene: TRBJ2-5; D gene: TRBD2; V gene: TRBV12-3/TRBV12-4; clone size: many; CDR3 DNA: TGTGCCAGCACCCTAGCGGGGAGAGAGACCCAGTACTTC; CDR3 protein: CASTLAGRETQYF
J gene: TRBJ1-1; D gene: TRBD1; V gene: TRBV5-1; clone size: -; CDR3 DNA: TGCGCCAGCAGCGGGGGACAGTCGAACACTGAAGCTTTCTTT; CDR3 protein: CASSGGQSNTEAFF
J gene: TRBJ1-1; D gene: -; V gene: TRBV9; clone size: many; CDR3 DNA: TGTGCCAGCAGCCCTGAGGGGAGAGCATATGAAGCTTTCTTT; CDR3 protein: CASSPEGRAYEAFF
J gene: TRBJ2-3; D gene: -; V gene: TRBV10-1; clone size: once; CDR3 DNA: TGCGCCAGCAGTGAGATGGGAGATACGCAGTATTTT; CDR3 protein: CASSEMGDTQYF
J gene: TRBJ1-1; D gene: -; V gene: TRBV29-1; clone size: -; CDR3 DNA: TGCAGCGTTGAATTCAGATTTCTGAACACTGAAGCTTTCTTT; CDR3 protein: CSVEFRFLNTEAFF
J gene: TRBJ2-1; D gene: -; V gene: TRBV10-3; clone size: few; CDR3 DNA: TGTGCCGTAAGGGACGTGGGGGGCAATGAGCAGTTCTTC; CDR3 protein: CAVRDVGGNEQFF
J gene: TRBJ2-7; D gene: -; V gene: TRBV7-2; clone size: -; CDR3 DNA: TGTGCCAGCAGCACGCGCTCCGGGGCGGAGCAGTACTTC; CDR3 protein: CASSTRSGAEQYF
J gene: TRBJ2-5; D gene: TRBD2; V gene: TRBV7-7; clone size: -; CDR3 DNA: TGTGCTAGCAGCTCCTCCGGGACTAGCCTCGCCGAAGAGACCCAGTACTTC; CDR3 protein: CASSSSGTSLAEETQYF
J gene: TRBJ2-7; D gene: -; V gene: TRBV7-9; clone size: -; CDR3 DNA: TGTGCCAGCAGCTTAGGAGACCGGGTACAGTACTTC; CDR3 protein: CASSLGDRVQYF
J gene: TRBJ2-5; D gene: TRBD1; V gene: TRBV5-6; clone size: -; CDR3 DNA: TGTGCCAGCAGCTACCTGGACAGGGGAGGGGAGACCCAGTACTTC; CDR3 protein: CASSYLDRGGETQYF
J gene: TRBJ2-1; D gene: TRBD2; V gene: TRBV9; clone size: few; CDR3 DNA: TGTGCCAGCAGCGTAGCTCCGGCGGGAGGCAATGAGCAGTTCTTC; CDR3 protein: CASSVAPAGGNEQFF
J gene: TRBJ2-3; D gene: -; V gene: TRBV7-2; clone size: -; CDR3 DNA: TGTGCCAGCAGCTTCCACACGGGAGCAATTGCAGATACGCAGTATTTT; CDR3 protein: CASSFHTGAIADTQYF
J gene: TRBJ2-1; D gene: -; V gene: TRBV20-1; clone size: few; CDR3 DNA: TGCAGTGCTGGGAGAGGGGGGGGATACAATGAGCAGTTCTTC; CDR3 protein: CSAGRGGGYNEQFF
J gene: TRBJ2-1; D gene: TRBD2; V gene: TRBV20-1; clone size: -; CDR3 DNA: TGCAGTGCGGGAGGGGCTTCTAGCTCCTACAATGAGCAGTTCTTC; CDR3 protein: CSAGGASSSYNEQFF
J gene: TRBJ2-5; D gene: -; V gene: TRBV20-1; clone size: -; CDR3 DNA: TGCAGTGCTAGAGACGGCCCCCCCAGGGAGACCCAGTACTTC; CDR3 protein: CSARDGPPRETQYF
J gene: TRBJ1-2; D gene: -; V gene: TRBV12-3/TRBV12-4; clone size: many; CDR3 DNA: TGTGCCAGCAGTGATGGTGGCAGGGTTGGCTACACCTTC; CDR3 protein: CASSDGGRVGYTF
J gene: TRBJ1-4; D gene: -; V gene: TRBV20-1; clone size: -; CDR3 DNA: TGCAGTGCTAGACCCGACAAGTATGAAAAACTGTTTTTT; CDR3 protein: CSARPDKYEKLFF
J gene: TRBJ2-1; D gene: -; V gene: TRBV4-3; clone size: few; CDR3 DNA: TGCGCCAGCAGCCAAGAAACGGGGGTGGGCCAGTTCTTC; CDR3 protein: CASSQETGVGQFF
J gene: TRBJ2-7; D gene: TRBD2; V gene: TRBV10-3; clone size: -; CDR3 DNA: TGTGCCGCTACTAGCGGGAAAGCATACGAGCAGTACTTC; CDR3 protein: CAATSGKAYEQYF
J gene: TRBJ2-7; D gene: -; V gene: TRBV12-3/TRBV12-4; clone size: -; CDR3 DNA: TGTGCCAGCACTCGAAGGGGGATCGGGGAGCAGTACTTC; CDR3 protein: CASTRRGIGEQYF
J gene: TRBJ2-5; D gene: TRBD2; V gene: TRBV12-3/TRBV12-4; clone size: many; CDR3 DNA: TGTGCCAGCAGCTCACCCTGGGGCGGGAGTAATTGGGAGACCCAGTACTTC; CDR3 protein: CASSSPWGGSNWETQYF
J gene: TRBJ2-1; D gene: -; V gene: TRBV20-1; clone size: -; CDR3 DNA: TGCAGTGCTAGAGTGGTGAATGAGCAGTTCTTC; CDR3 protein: CSARVVNEQFF